These 14 T cell receptor beta chains originate from one sample sequenced in a study of metastatic and nonmetastatic thyroid tumors. No treatment of any kind had been given to any patient before thyroid surgery. With MiXCR, TCRdb called clones anew from the PCR reads. This sample has over 65,000 clones, with around 13% found just once. The sequenced sample consisted of tumor tissue. These receptors originate from a female donor with papillary thyroid cancer or a benign thyroid nodule (not recorded which). Some clones in this sample may be carry-over from other donors' samples.

This clone was seen repeatedly, ten times or more. CDR3: CSANDGRGLNQPQHF. DNA of the CDR3: TGCAGTGCCAACGACGGGCGGGGTCTGAATCAGCCCCAGCATTTT. The chain uses TRBV20-1 and TRBJ1-5; D remains unclear. Trimming shortened V by 6 bases and J by 4 bases, and 19 bases separated the two germline ends. The germline CDR1 and CDR2 sequences are DFQATT and SNEGSKA (reference sequence). CDR3 size: 15 residues.

The gene calls are TRBV2 and TRBJ2-7, with 7 bases identical to TRBD1. V shed 6 bases, J shed 2 bases, and the junction held 22 bases outside the gene matches. Germline V gene sequence: CDR1 SNHLY, CDR2 FYNNEI. The CDR3 contains 19 residues. CDR3 in amino acids: CASRGRGSRKRKTTYEQYF. Written as DNA, the CDR3 is TGTGCCAGCAGAGGCAGGGGGTCGCGGAAACGAAAGACGACCTACGAGCAGTACTTC.

This clone has a handful of counts. The chain joins TRBV5-8 to TRBJ2-7; tentatively, D is TRBD1 (5 bases). Trimming removed 4 bases at V and 6 bases at J, with 11 bases between. Germline lookup yields CDR1 SGHTS and CDR2 YDEGEE. There are 12 residues in the CDR3. CDR3 loop: CASSSRVSEQYF. CDR3 coding DNA: TGTGCCAGCAGCAGCAGGGTATCCGAGCAGTACTTC.

There are many counts of this clone. Other nucleotide sequences from this sample produce the same CDR3. This chain joins TRBV19 and TRBJ1-1; unclear D gene. V was trimmed by 1 base and J by 6 bases, leaving 6 bases between them. The germline V gene has CDR1 LNHDA and CDR2 SQIVND (reference sequence). The CDR3 spans 12 residues. CDR3 in DNA: TGTGCCAGTAGTATAGGTGTCGCTGAAGCTTTCTTT. Amino acids: CASSIGVAEAFF.

This clone has a count of ten or more. DNA of the CDR3: TGCAGTGCTAGAAAACTAGCGGGAAGCTACAATGAGCAGTTCTTC. Amino acid sequence: CSARKLAGSYNEQFF. The J gene is TRBJ2-1, the V gene TRBV20-1; 10 nucleotides match TRBD2. This CDR3 is built from 15 residues. Germline-derived CDR1 and CDR2 are DFQATT and SNEGSKA (reference sequence). Trimming cost V 2 bases and J 3 bases; bases outside gene matches: 4.

This clone was seen at least ten times. The chain is built from TRBV29-1 and TRBJ2-7, with D perhaps TRBD1 or TRBD2 (6 bases each). V lost 4 bases and J lost 3, with 13 bases in between. The CDR3 has 13 residues. The germline gives CDR1 SQVTM, CDR2 ANQGSEA. The CDR3: CSVGGTSFYEQYF. CDR3 DNA: TGCAGCGTTGGCGGGACATCCTTCTACGAGCAGTACTTC.

This clone was seen repeatedly, ten times or more. The rearrangement links TRBV5-1 to TRBJ2-5; no clear D. Germline V gives CDR1 SGHRS, CDR2 YFSETQ. The V end lost 4 bases, the J end lost 1 base, and 11 bases lay between the germline ends. This CDR3 spans 14 amino acids. The CDR3 region has the DNA TGCGCCAGCAGCCCCGTAATGGTCCAAGAGACCCAGTACTTC. Protein: CASSPVMVQETQYF.

This clone occurred a few times. The rearrangement links TRBV5-5 to TRBJ1-1; D not resolved. Germline CDR1 SGHKS, CDR2 YYEKEE (reference sequence). V was pared by 0 bases and J by 7 bases, with 7 bases between. This CDR3 contains 12 residues. CDR3 sequence: CASSLGPREAFF. The CDR3 DNA is TGTGCCAGCAGCTTGGGACCGCGTGAAGCTTTCTTT.

This clone occurred many times. This chain uses TRBV3-1 with TRBJ1-2; possible D gene TRBD1, 6 bases. CDR1 is LGHDT, CDR2 YNNKEL, per germline (reference sequence). The CDR3 contains 14 residues. The V gene lost 1 base and the J gene lost 12 bases, with 18 bases spanning the gap. The DNA of the CDR3 is TGTGCCAGCAGCCAAGGGTTGGACAGCGGGGCTCACACCTTC. Protein product: CASSQGLDSGAHTF.

This clone was found many times. J is TRBJ1-6 and V is TRBV6-1; maybe TRBD1 (5 bases). There are 14 residues in the CDR3. The V end was cut by 6 bases, the J end by 2 bases, with 8 bases between. Germline loops: CDR1 MNHNS, CDR2 SASEGT. In DNA, the CDR3 is TGTGCCAGCAGAGGGGTACCCTATAATTCACCCCTCCACTTT. It yields the protein CASRGVPYNSPLHF.

This chain uses TRBV10-2 with TRBJ1-1; D unresolved. Deletions cut 6 bases from V and 5 bases from J, with 19 bases between. From germline, CDR1 is WSHSY and CDR2 SAAADI. The CDR3 totals 15 residues. The CDR3: CASRVIATWRTEAFF. The CDR3 DNA reads TGCGCCAGCAGGGTTATCGCGACATGGCGGACTGAAGCTTTCTTT.

This clone has ten or more counts. V usage is TRBV30 and J usage is TRBJ1-1; D remains unclear. Germline assignment: CDR1 GTSNPN and CDR2 SVGIG (reference sequence). V was clipped by 2 bases and J by 2 bases, with 6 bases between them. The CDR3 covers 12 residues. In DNA, the CDR3 is TGTGCCTGGAGTTGGGGAAACACTGAAGCTTTCTTT. It is translated as CAWSWGNTEAFF. Full variable domain (remainder filled in from reference TRBV30 and TRBJ1-1): SQTIHQWPATLVQPVGSPLSLECTVEGTSNPNLYWYRQAAGRGLQLLFYSVGIGQISSEVPQNLSASRPQDRQFILSSKKLLLSDSGFYLCAWSWGNTEAFFGQGTRLTVV.

In this sample, this clone turned up many times. The chain uses TRBV3-1 and TRBJ2-7; 11 positions agree with TRBD2. Germline V CDR1 and CDR2: LGHDT, YNNKEL (reference sequence). This CDR3 spans 15 amino acids. The V gene end was trimmed by 4 bases and the J gene end by 5 bases; junction bases not matched to a gene: 7. CDR3 sequence (DNA): TGTGCCAGCAGCCCGACTAGCGGGAACCCCCACGAGCAGTACTTC. Amino acids: CASSPTSGNPHEQYF.

This clone was seen many times. The rearrangement links TRBV4-2 to TRBJ2-7, with TRBD1 identical over 8 bases. Germline trimming cut 1 base from V and 3 bases from J; bases unmatched to any gene: 5. In germline, CDR1 is LGHNA, CDR2 YNFKEQ. CDR3 size: 15 residues. The CDR3 is CASSQAADRGYEQYF. The CDR3 nucleotides are TGTGCCAGCAGCCAAGCGGCCGACAGGGGCTACGAGCAGTACTTC.